This passage covers 29 T cell receptor beta chains from one sample sequenced in a study of T cells in Graves' hyperthyroidism and ophthalmopathy. Researchers took RNA transcripts and amplified the TCR beta CDR3 regions from them. TCR CDR3 underwent first-round RT-PCR with the HTBI primer set. TCRdb recomputed calls from the multiplex PCR reads with MiXCR, one row per CDR3 protein. Of 300,000 to 450,000 distinct CDR3 sequences in the sample, roughly 15% are singletons; the top ten hold around a fifth. The sequencing input was blood. The receptors here all came from a woman aged 25 to 39 with Graves' ophthalmopathy.

About this clonotype: It may be a read error: a sequence one base away is much more abundant. This chain connects TRBV19 to TRBJ2-2, with TRBD2 as a possible D gene (6 bases). The CDR3 is made up of 15 amino acids. From germline, CDR1 is LNHDA and CDR2 SQIVND (reference sequence). CDR3 nucleotide sequence: TGTGCCAGTAGTCCCCCCGGGCCAAAGGACGGGGGGCTGTTTTTT. It codes for CASSPPGPKDGGLFF.

This clonotype was recorded a few times. This rearrangement joins TRBV29-1 to TRBJ2-6; D unclear. Trimming stripped 0 bases from V and 0 bases from J, with 18 bases between. The CDR3 length is 19 residues. Germline V gives CDR1 SQVTM, CDR2 ANQGSEA. The CDR3: CSVEDYIIGQTSGANVLTF. Written as DNA, the CDR3 is TGCAGCGTTGAAGATTATATTATCGGTCAGACCTCTGGGGCCAACGTCCTGACTTTC.

This clonotype has ten or more counts. The V and J genes are TRBV5-1 and TRBJ1-4; 10 bases line up with TRBD1. Germline-derived CDR1 and CDR2 are SGHRS and YFSETQ. This CDR3 has 17 amino acids. With 0 bases clipped from V and 5 bases from J, the junction kept 7 bases outside the gene matches. Here the CDR3 reads CASSLAVPGQGNEKLFF. The CDR3 DNA sequence: TGCGCCAGCAGCTTGGCAGTTCCGGGACAGGGGAATGAAAAACTGTTTTTT. Combining the CDR3 with reference TRBV5-1 and TRBJ1-4 gives the whole variable domain KAGVTQTPRYLIKTRGQQVTLSCSPISGHRSVSWYQQTPGQGLQFLFEYFSETQRNKGNFPGRFSGRQFSNSRSEMNVSTLELGDSALYLCASSLAVPGQGNEKLFFGSGTQLSVL.

This clonotype was seen many times. The chain joins TRBV6-2 or TRBV6-3 to TRBJ2-7; 7 positions agree with TRBD2. The V gene end was trimmed by 0 bases and the J gene end by 2 bases; junction bases not matched to a gene: 7. This CDR3 is 16 amino acids long. Germline V gives CDR1 MNHEY, CDR2 SVGEGT. CDR3 in DNA: TGTGCCAGCAGTTACTCAACACGGGACTACACCTACGAGCAGTACTTC. It is translated as CASSYSTRDYTYEQYF.

This sequence joins TRBV11-3 and TRBJ2-7; D may be TRBD1 (7 bases). Germline loops: CDR1 SGHNT, CDR2 YENEEA. The CDR3 totals 14 residues. V shed 4 bases and J shed 3 bases, with 13 bases lying between them. The DNA for the CDR3 is TGTGCCAGCAGCTCGGAGGGGGCAGGCTACGAGCAGTACTTC. Encoded protein: CASSSEGAGYEQYF.

This clonotype has ten or more counts. The rearrangement joins TRBV27 to TRBJ2-1; 11 bases fit TRBD2. J was trimmed by 7 bases and V by 4 bases; bases with no gene match: 3. Germline assignment: CDR1 MNHEY and CDR2 SMNVEV (reference sequence). The CDR3 covers 14 residues. In nucleotides, the CDR3 is TGTGCCAGCAGTTATAGCGGGGGGGCTAATGAGCAGTTCTTC. Protein sequence: CASSYSGGANEQFF.

This clonotype was seen many times. This chain joins TRBV30 and TRBJ2-6; 10 bases are shared with TRBD1. Germline V gene data show CDR1 as GTSNPN and CDR2 as SVGIG (reference sequence). CDR3 length: 15 amino acids. The trim removed 7 bases at V and 1 base at J, leaving 4 bases unmatched. The CDR3 coding sequence is TGTGCCTCGGGACAGGGGTTGTCTGGGGCCAACGTCCTGACTTTC. Translation gives CASGQGLSGANVLTF.

This clonotype was found many times. V is TRBV20-1 and J is TRBJ2-2; D ambiguous. V was shortened by 6 bases and J by 2 bases, with 13 bases between the two germline ends. The CDR3 has 14 residues. CDR1 and CDR2 from the germline V gene are DFQATT and SNEGSKA (reference sequence). CDR3 nucleotides: TGCAGTGCCACTAAGACTTCCAACACCGGGGAGCTGTTTTTT. It codes for CSATKTSNTGELFF.

This clonotype occurred many times. This rearrangement joins TRBV29-1 to TRBJ2-7; 9 nucleotides match TRBD1. Per germline, CDR1 SQVTM and CDR2 ANQGSEA. Trimming took 6 bases from V and 3 from J; bases not matched to a gene: 6. The length of the CDR3 is 13 residues. The DNA for the CDR3 is TGCAGCGTCCGCACGGACAGGGGCTACGAGCAGTACTTC. It translates to CSVRTDRGYEQYF.

The chain employs TRBV20-1 and TRBJ2-7, with TRBD1 matching over 7 bases. This CDR3 has 14 amino acids. The V gene end was trimmed by 0 bases and the J gene end by 3 bases; junction bases not matched to a gene: 5. Germline CDR1 DFQATT, CDR2 SNEGSKA (reference sequence). In DNA, the CDR3 is TGCAGTGCTAGAGAAGACAGGGTTGACTACGAGCAGTACTTC. It translates to CSAREDRVDYEQYF.

In its sample, this clonotype is medium-sized (0.01 to 0.1%). The rearrangement joins TRBV3-1 to TRBJ2-7; D gene ambiguous. This CDR3 is 12 amino acids long. With 0 bases removed from V and 3 bases from J, the gap between germline ends came to 3 bases. Germline CDR1 reads LGHDT; CDR2 reads YNNKEL (reference sequence). The CDR3 DNA is TGTGCCAGCAGCCAAGACTTCTACGAGCAGTACTTC. Translation: CASSQDFYEQYF.

The rearrangement links TRBV20-1 to TRBJ1-6; the match to TRBD1 covers 9 bases. The CDR3 has 15 residues. Looked up from germline, CDR1 is DFQATT and CDR2 is SNEGSKA (reference sequence). With 5 bases clipped from V and 9 bases from J, the junction kept 11 bases outside the gene matches. The CDR3 protein is CSAAQQGALGSPLHF. For the CDR3, the DNA is TGCAGTGCTGCCCAACAGGGGGCCCTGGGTTCACCCCTCCACTTT.

This clonotype was detected a few times. Because it lacks the conserved phenylalanine or tryptophan at the end, this CDR3 is likely a read error. V and J are TRBV14 and TRBJ2-6; weak D call: TRBD1 (6 bases). Germline CDR1 reads SGHDN; CDR2 reads FVKESK. CDR3 size: 18 residues. Trimming stripped 4 bases from V and 0 bases from J, with 16 bases between. The CDR3 nucleotides read TGTGCCAGCAGCCCCTGGACAGTCACAACCTCTGGGGCCAACGTCCTGACTTCC. It yields the protein CASSPWTVTTSGANVLTS.

This clonotype was counted ten times or more. This rearrangement joins TRBV3-1 to TRBJ2-7; tentatively, D is TRBD1 (6 bases). Looked up from germline, CDR1 is LGHDT and CDR2 is YNNKEL (reference sequence). CDR3 size: 18 residues. V lost 1 base, J lost 4 bases, and 23 bases lay in between. CDR3 region: CASSQVRLGAVKRYEQYF. CDR3 coding DNA: TGTGCCAGCAGCCAAGTGAGGTTGGGGGCTGTAAAAAGGTACGAGCAGTACTTC.

This clonotype was seen repeatedly, ten times or more. The rearrangement uses TRBV6-1 and TRBJ2-3, with a weak D call TRBD1 (6 bases). Trimming took 10 bases from V and 0 from J, leaving 20 bases between them. Germline V gene data show CDR1 as MNHNS and CDR2 as SASEGT. This CDR3 spans 16 amino acids. The CDR3 DNA sequence: TGTGCCACCTCCTCAGGGGTCGGCGGGAGCACAGATACGCAGTATTTT. Its protein is CATSSGVGGSTDTQYF.

This clonotype was picked up a small number of times. J is TRBJ1-2 and V is TRBV6-1; TRBD1 is a possible D gene (5 bases). CDR1 is MNHNS, CDR2 SASEGT, per germline. There are 13 residues in the CDR3. The V end lost 3 bases, the J end lost 4 bases, and 9 bases lay between the germline ends. CDR3 residues: CASSERGFYGYTF. In DNA form, the CDR3 reads TGTGCCAGCAGTGAGCGGGGGTTCTATGGCTACACCTTC.

This chain joins TRBV6-5 and TRBJ1-6; D remains ambiguous. Germline values: CDR1 MNHEY, CDR2 SVGAGI. This CDR3 comprises 15 residues. V lost 0 bases and J lost 6, with 9 bases in between. CDR3 sequence: CASSYSEAVNSPLHF. DNA for the CDR3: TGTGCCAGCAGTTACTCCGAGGCAGTTAATTCACCCCTCCACTTT.

The sample holds many counts of this clonotype. The gene calls are TRBV11-2 and TRBJ2-7, with D maybe TRBD2 (7 bases). Between the trimmed V and J ends, which lost 0 bases and 5 bases, there was a span of 14 bases. Germline CDR1 SGHAT, CDR2 FQNNGV. The CDR3 is 15 amino acids. DNA for the CDR3: TGTGCCAGCAGCTTAGACGGAGGGGGGGCAGACGAGCAGTACTTC. Amino acid sequence: CASSLDGGGADEQYF.

The V and J genes are TRBV19 and TRBJ2-2; weak D call: TRBD2 (6 bases). Germline V gene sequence: CDR1 LNHDA, CDR2 SQIVND (reference sequence). The V and J ends lost 7 bases and 5 bases respectively, with 11 bases between them. The CDR3 is 13 residues long. CDR3 loop: CASTPSGTGELFF. CDR3 coding DNA: TGTGCCAGTACCCCGAGCGGGACCGGGGAGCTGTTTTTT.

This clonotype was picked up many times. The chain employs TRBV20-1 and TRBJ1-1; TRBD1 might be the D (6 bases). V dropped 0 bases and J dropped 5 bases, with 16 bases sitting between them. Germline V CDR1 and CDR2: DFQATT, SNEGSKA (reference sequence). This CDR3 has 15 residues. DNA of the CDR3: TGCAGTGCTAGAGAGCAGGGGATAATGTGGACTGAAGCTTTCTTT. Amino acids: CSAREQGIMWTEAFF.

This clonotype has at least ten counts. V gene TRBV28 combines with J gene TRBJ2-1, with 7 bases aligning to TRBD2. CDR1 MDHEN and CDR2 SYDVKM come from the germline V gene. The CDR3 is 17 amino acids. Trimming cost V 0 bases and J 4 bases; bases outside gene matches: 9. CDR3 residues: CASSLCLGDYLYNEQFF. The CDR3, as DNA: TGTGCCAGCAGTTTATGCCTGGGGGACTATCTGTACAATGAGCAGTTCTTC.

This clonotype was picked up many times. This chain uses TRBV5-5 with TRBJ2-5; no clear D. The CDR3 extends over 15 amino acids. V was trimmed by 1 base and J by 2 bases, leaving 12 bases between them. From germline, CDR1 is SGHKS and CDR2 YYEKEE (reference sequence). CDR3 amino acids: CASSLRRTAQETQYF. The CDR3 DNA follows: TGTGCCAGCAGCTTGCGAAGGACGGCTCAAGAGACCCAGTACTTC. Full variable domain (outside the CDR3, taken from reference TRBV5-5 and TRBJ2-5): DAGVTQSPTHLIKTRGQQVTLRCSPISGHKSVSWYQQVLGQGPQFIFQYYEKEERGRGNFPDRFSARQFPNYSSELNVNALLLGDSALYLCASSLRRTAQETQYFGPGTRLLVL.

There are many counts of this clonotype. J is TRBJ1-1 and V is TRBV2, with D uncertain. The CDR3 sequence is 13 residues long. The V gene's germline CDR1 is SNHLY and CDR2 FYNNEI. V was pared by 5 bases and J by 1 base, with 8 bases between. CDR3 DNA: TGTGCCAGCAGTAGACTTACGAACACTGAAGCTTTCTTT. Encoded protein: CASSRLTNTEAFF.

V gene TRBV20-1 combines with J gene TRBJ2-3, with D possibly being TRBD1 or TRBD2 (5 bases each). The CDR3 is made up of 13 amino acids. Trimming left V 6 bases short and J 1 base short, with 11 bases between. Germline loops: CDR1 DFQATT, CDR2 SNEGSKA (reference sequence). The CDR3 DNA sequence: TGCAGTGCCCGGCAGGGACGCACAGATACGCAGTATTTT. Translated, it gives CSARQGRTDTQYF.

This clonotype occurred many times. The rearrangement joins TRBV6-1 to TRBJ2-3, with 8 bases lining up with TRBD1. With V trimmed by 3 bases and J by 2 bases, 4 bases remained unmatched. The CDR3 consists of 15 residues. CDR1 is MNHNS and CDR2 is SASEGT in the germline V gene. Written as DNA, the CDR3 is TGTGCCAGCAGTGAGGACAGGGCGTCCACAGATACGCAGTATTTT. Protein: CASSEDRASTDTQYF.

This clonotype was seen repeatedly, ten times or more. V is TRBV20-1 and J is TRBJ2-1, with 7 bases that match TRBD1. The J segment lost 4 bases and the V segment lost 3 bases, leaving 6 bases of the junction unmatched. In germline, CDR1 is DFQATT, CDR2 SNEGSKA (reference sequence). The CDR3 loop spans 14 amino acids. The DNA of the CDR3 is TGCAGTGCTAGTAGGGGGCCCACTTACAATGAGCAGTTCTTC. This translates into CSASRGPTYNEQFF.

For this clonotype: Since the CDR3 does not end with the conserved phenylalanine or tryptophan, this likely comes from a read error. The rearrangement uses TRBV19 and TRBJ2-5; 9 bases line up with TRBD1. Germline CDR1 LNHDA, CDR2 SQIVND (reference sequence). The CDR3 covers 15 residues. Unmatched junction bases numbered 11, after V lost 5 bases and J lost 7 bases. This CDR3 is CASSPKDRGIATQYI. The DNA of the CDR3 is TGTGCCAGTAGTCCCAAGGACAGGGGAATTGCGACCCAGTACATC.

The genes are TRBV10-2 and TRBJ2-3, with 7 bases matching TRBD1. V trimming: 8 bases; J trimming: 4 bases; junction bases outside the gene matches: 6. The CDR3 has 13 amino acids. Germline loops: CDR1 WSHSY, CDR2 SAAADI. CDR3: CASGRQGADTQYF. CDR3 nucleotides: TGCGCCAGCGGGCGACAGGGAGCAGATACGCAGTATTTT.

The V gene is TRBV7-2, the J gene TRBJ2-6; 7 bases line up with TRBD2. CDR3 size: 18 residues. V lost 3 bases, J lost 1 base, and 9 bases stayed unmatched. The germline V gene has CDR1 SGHTA and CDR2 FQGNSA. The CDR3 here is CASSLWGGLGSGANVLTF. CDR3 nucleotides: TGTGCCAGCAGCTTGTGGGGGGGTCTAGGGTCTGGGGCCAACGTCCTGACTTTC.